This entry lists 7 T cell receptor beta chains sequenced from one sample in a study of cytomegalovirus exposure and HLA in healthy donors. 60 Vbeta and 13 Jbeta primers were used in PCR. Profiled with immunoSEQ multiplex PCR; TCRdb holds only in-frame clones, not every one. The repertoire holds over 150,000 clones, with more than 75% as singletons. The sequenced sample consisted of PBMCs. Receptor source: a woman aged 45 to 65 in good health and CMV-seropositive.

The chain links TRBV4-1 to TRBJ1-1; a weak D match, TRBD1 (6 bases). The CDR3 has 13 amino acids. Trimming shortened V by 6 bases and J by 11 bases, and 19 bases separated the two germline ends. Germline V gives CDR1 MGHRA, CDR2 YSYEKL. CDR3 region: CASRVRGGESAFF. In nucleotides, the CDR3 is TGCGCCAGCAGGGTCCGGGGGGGCGAGAGTGCTTTCTTT.

This chain connects TRBV5-1 to TRBJ2-5; D perhaps matches TRBD2 (6 bases). The CDR3 has 14 amino acids. Trimming took 2 bases from V and 5 from J, leaving 13 bases between them. The germline V gene has CDR1 SGHRS and CDR2 YFSETQ. CDR3 residues: CASSFTGVGETQYF. The DNA for the CDR3 is TGCGCCAGCAGCTTCACGGGGGTCGGGGAGACCCAGTACTTC.

The rearrangement uses TRBV25-1 and TRBJ2-7; D uncertain. The V and J ends lost 5 bases and 2 bases respectively, with 10 bases between them. The CDR3 runs 13 residues. Germline V CDR1 and CDR2: MGHDK, SYGVNS. The CDR3 nucleotides read TGTGCCAGCAGTCAAAGCCCAACCTACGAGCAGTACTTC. Encoded protein: CASSQSPTYEQYF.

V and J are TRBV14 and TRBJ2-5; perhaps TRBD1 as D (7 bases). Looked up from germline, CDR1 is SGHDN and CDR2 is FVKESK. Trimming removed 0 bases from V and 7 bases from J, with 18 bases in between. The CDR3 consists of 16 residues. The CDR3 spells CASSQDMDRPRGTQYF. In DNA form, the CDR3 reads TGTGCCAGCAGCCAAGATATGGACAGGCCGCGGGGGACCCAGTACTTC. Supplemented by reference TRBV14 and TRBJ2-5, the full variable domain reads EAGVTQFPSHSVIEKGQTVTLRCDPISGHDNLYWYRRVMGKEIKFLLHFVKESKQDESGMPNNRFLAERTGGTYSTLKVQPAELEDSGVYFCASSQDMDRPRGTQYFGPGTRLLVL.

To note about this clone: An end of the junction differs from the germline gene, which may be a read error. Other DNA sequences in this sample translate to the same CDR3. This chain uses TRBV5-1 with TRBJ1-5; TRBD1 aligns across 8 bases. Germline loops: CDR1 SGHRS, CDR2 YFSETQ. This CDR3 comprises 14 residues. The CDR3 sequence: CASSLGTGNQPQHF. CDR3 sequence (DNA): TGCGCCAGCAGTTTGGGGACAGGTAATCAGCCCCAGCATTTT.

The chain combines TRBV28 with TRBJ2-7; D possibly corresponds to TRBD1 (6 bases). The CDR3 length is 16 residues. V lost 2 bases and J 5 bases, leaving 19 bases between the germline ends. Germline assignment: CDR1 MDHEN and CDR2 SYDVKM. The CDR3 spells CASSLAPGQPNNEQYF. The CDR3 nucleotides read TGTGCCAGCAGTTTAGCTCCCGGACAGCCCAACAACGAGCAGTACTTC.

This clone turned up a few times. V usage is TRBV5-1 and J usage is TRBJ2-3; D possibly corresponds to TRBD2 (7 bases). Germline lookup yields CDR1 SGHRS and CDR2 YFSETQ. Between the trimmed V and J ends, which lost 6 bases and 0 bases, there was a span of 11 bases. The CDR3 extends over 14 amino acids. This CDR3 reads CASNRGASTDTQYF. CDR3 nucleotides: TGCGCCAGCAATCGGGGGGCTAGCACAGATACGCAGTATTTT.